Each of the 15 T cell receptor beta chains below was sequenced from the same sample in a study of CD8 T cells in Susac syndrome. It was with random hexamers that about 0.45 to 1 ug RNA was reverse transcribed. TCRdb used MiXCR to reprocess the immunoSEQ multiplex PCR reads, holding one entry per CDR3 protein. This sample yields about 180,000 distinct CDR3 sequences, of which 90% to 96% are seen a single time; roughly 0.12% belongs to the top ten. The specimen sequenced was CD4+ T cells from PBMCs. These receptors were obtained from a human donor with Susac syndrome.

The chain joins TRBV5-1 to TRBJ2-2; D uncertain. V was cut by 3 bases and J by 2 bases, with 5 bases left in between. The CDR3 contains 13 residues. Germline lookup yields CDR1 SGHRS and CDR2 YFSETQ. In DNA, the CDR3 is TGCGCCAGCAGCTGGCCTAACACCGGGGAGCTGTTTTTT. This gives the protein CASSWPNTGELFF.

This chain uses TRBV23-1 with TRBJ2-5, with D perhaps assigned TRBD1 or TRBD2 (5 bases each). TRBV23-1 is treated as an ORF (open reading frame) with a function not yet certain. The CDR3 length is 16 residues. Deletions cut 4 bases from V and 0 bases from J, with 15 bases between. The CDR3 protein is CASSPSGSPHQETQYF. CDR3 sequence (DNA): TGCGCCAGCAGTCCGTCAGGGAGTCCCCACCAAGAGACCCAGTACTTC.

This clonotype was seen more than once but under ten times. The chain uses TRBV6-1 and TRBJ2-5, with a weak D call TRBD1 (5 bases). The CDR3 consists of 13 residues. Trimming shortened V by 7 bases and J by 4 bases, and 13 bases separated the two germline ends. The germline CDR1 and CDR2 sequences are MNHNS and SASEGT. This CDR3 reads CASKQANSETQYF. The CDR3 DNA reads TGTGCCAGCAAACAGGCGAACTCAGAGACCCAGTACTTC.

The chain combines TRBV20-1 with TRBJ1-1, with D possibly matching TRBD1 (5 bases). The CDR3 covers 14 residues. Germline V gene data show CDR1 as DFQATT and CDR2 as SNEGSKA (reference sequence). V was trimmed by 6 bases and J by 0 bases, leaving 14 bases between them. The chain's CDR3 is CSAMRAGLNTEAFF. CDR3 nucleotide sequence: TGCAGTGCGATGAGAGCAGGGTTGAACACTGAAGCTTTCTTT.

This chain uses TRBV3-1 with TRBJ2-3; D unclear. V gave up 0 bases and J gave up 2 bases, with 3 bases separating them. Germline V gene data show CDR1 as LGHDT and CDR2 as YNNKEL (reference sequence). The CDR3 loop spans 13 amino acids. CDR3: CASSQDPTDTQYF. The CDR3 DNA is TGTGCCAGCAGCCAAGATCCCACAGATACGCAGTATTTT.

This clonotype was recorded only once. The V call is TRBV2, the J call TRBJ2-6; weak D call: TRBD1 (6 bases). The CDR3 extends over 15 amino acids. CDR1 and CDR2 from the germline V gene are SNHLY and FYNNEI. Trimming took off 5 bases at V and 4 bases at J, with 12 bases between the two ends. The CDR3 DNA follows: TGTGCCAGCAGTTTACAGGGCTTGGGGGCCAACGTCCTGACTTTC. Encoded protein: CASSLQGLGANVLTF.

The CDR3 region is CASSPGGRNQPQHF. The CDR3 bases are TGTGCCAGCAGCCCCGGGGGGAGGAATCAGCCCCAGCATTTT. The chain uses TRBV12-3 or TRBV12-4 and TRBJ1-5; possible D gene TRBD1, 5 bases. Trimming removed 6 bases at V and 4 bases at J, with 13 bases between. CDR3 size: 14 residues.

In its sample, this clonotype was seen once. The DNA of the CDR3 is TGTGCCACCAGTGCCGCCCTAGCGGGGGGGAAGCAGTTCTTC. Translated: CATSAALAGGKQFF. The chain combines TRBV24-1 with TRBJ2-1, with 12 bases aligning to TRBD2. Unmatched junction bases numbered 6, after V lost 5 bases and J lost 11 bases. The germline CDR1 and CDR2 sequences are KGHDR and SFDVKD. The CDR3 is 14 residues long.

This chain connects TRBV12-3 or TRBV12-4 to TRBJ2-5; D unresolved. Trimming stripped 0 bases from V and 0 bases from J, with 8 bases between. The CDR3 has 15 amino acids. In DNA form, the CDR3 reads TGTGCCAGCAGTTTAGCGGGTTTCAACCAAGAGACCCAGTACTTC. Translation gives CASSLAGFNQETQYF.

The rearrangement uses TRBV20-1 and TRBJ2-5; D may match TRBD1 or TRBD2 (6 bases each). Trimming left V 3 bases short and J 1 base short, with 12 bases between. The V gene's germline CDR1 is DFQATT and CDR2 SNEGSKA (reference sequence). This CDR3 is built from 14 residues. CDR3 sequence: CSARGGGGQETQYF. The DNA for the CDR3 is TGCAGTGCTAGGGGAGGAGGGGGCCAAGAGACCCAGTACTTC.

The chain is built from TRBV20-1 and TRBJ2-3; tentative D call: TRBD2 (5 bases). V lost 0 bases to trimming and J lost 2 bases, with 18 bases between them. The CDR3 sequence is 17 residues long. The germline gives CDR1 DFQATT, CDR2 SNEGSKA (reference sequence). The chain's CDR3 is CSARDLAGALHTDTQYF. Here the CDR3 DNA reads TGCAGTGCTAGAGATCTAGCTGGAGCTTTACACACAGATACGCAGTATTTT.

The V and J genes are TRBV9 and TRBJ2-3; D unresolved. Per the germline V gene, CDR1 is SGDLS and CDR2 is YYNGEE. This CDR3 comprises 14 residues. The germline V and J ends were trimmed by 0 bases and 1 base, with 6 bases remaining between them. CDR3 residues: CASSVGSGTDTQYF. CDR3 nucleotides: TGTGCCAGCAGCGTAGGTTCCGGCACAGATACGCAGTATTTT. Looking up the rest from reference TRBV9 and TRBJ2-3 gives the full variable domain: DSGVTQTPKHLITATGQRVTLRCSPRSGDLSVYWYQQSLDQGLQFLIQYYNGEERAKGNILERFSAQQFPDLHSELNLSSLELGDSALYFCASSVGSGTDTQYFGPGTRLTVL.

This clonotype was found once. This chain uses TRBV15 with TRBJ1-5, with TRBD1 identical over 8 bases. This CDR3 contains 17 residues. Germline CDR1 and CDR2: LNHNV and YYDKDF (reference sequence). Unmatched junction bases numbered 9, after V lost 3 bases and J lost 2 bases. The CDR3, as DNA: TGTGCCACCAGCAGTGGCAGGACAGGGTGGGGCAATCAGCCCCAGCATTTT. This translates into CATSSGRTGWGNQPQHF.

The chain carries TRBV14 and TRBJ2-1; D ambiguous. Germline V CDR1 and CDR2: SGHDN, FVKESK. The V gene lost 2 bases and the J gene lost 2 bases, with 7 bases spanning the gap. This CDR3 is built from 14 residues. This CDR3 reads CASSQRTAYNEQFF. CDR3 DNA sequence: TGTGCCAGCAGCCAACGCACTGCCTACAATGAGCAGTTCTTC.

The CDR3 region is CACKGGLDRSPLHF. The CDR3 DNA sequence: TGTGCCTGTAAAGGGGGCCTTGACCGTTCACCCCTCCACTTT. V usage is TRBV2 and J usage is TRBJ1-6; 7 bases match TRBD1. Germline V gives CDR1 SNHLY, CDR2 FYNNEI. The CDR3 has 14 residues. V lost 11 bases and J lost 9; bases outside the gene matches: 13. The full variable domain, its missing parts supplied by reference TRBV2 and TRBJ1-6, is EPEVTQTPSHQVTQMGQEVILRCVPISNHLYFYWYRQILGQKVEFLVSFYNNEISEKSEIFDDQFSVERPDGSNFTLKIRSTKLEDSAMYFCACKGGLDRSPLHFGNGTRLTVT.